Listed below are T cell receptor beta chains from one sample, sequenced in a study of CD8+CD57+ T cells in acquired aplastic anemia. TCRdb reprocessed the reads with MiXCR, giving one entry per CDR3 protein. Of approximately 470,000 distinct CDR3 sequences listed, roughly 34% are singletons. The material sequenced was sorted CD4+, CD8+, or CD8+CD57+ T cells (not recorded which) from PBMCs. The receptors were gathered from a human donor with aplastic anemia. Each CDR3 is given with its conserved first and last residue. Fields, in order: V gene, clone size, J gene, D gene, CDR3 protein, CDR3 DNA. A D gene is named only where the DNA matches it firmly. Rows give clone size only sometimes, using once, few, many, or a class for an expanded clone.

V gene: TRBV19; clone size: many; J gene: TRBJ2-7; D gene: TRBD1; CDR3 protein: CARTGIGKEQYF; CDR3 DNA: TGTGCCAGGACAGGGATAGGGAAAGAGCAGTACTTC
V gene: TRBV9; clone size: many; J gene: TRBJ1-2; D gene: TRBD1; CDR3 protein: CASSVAPTGGASGYTF; CDR3 DNA: TGTGCCAGCAGCGTAGCCCCGACAGGGGGCGCGTCTGGCTACACCTTC
V gene: TRBV2; clone size: many; J gene: TRBJ2-3; D gene: TRBD2; CDR3 protein: CASRRRGDLTDTQYF; CDR3 DNA: TGTGCCAGCAGACGGCGGGGGGATCTCACAGATACGCAGTATTTT
V gene: TRBV28; clone size: -; J gene: TRBJ1-1; D gene: TRBD1; CDR3 protein: CASSLTGTGLNTEAFF; CDR3 DNA: TGTGCCAGCAGTTTAACTGGGACAGGGTTAAACACTGAAGCTTTCTTT
V gene: TRBV5-1; clone size: -; J gene: TRBJ1-3; D gene: -; CDR3 protein: CASSLMGVRGVSGNTIYF; CDR3 DNA: TGCGCCAGCAGCTTGATGGGGGTACGAGGAGTTTCTGGAAACACCATATATTTT
V gene: TRBV19; clone size: -; J gene: TRBJ1-4; D gene: -; CDR3 protein: CASRGAHEKLFF; CDR3 DNA: TGTGCCAGCCGTGGGGCTCATGAAAAACTGTTTTTT
V gene: TRBV15; clone size: few; J gene: TRBJ2-3; D gene: -; CDR3 protein: CATRRVTDTQYF; CDR3 DNA: TGTGCCACCAGGAGGGTAACAGATACGCAGTATTTT
V gene: TRBV7-9; clone size: -; J gene: TRBJ2-7; D gene: -; CDR3 protein: CASSKRDVTYEQYF; CDR3 DNA: TGTGCCAGCAGCAAACGGGACGTTACCTACGAGCAGTACTTC
V gene: TRBV9; clone size: -; J gene: TRBJ1-4; D gene: -; CDR3 protein: CASSVEGAKSEKLFF; CDR3 DNA: TGTGCCAGCAGCGTAGAAGGAGCCAAGAGTGAAAAACTGTTTTTT
V gene: TRBV23-1; clone size: -; J gene: TRBJ2-1; D gene: TRBD1; CDR3 protein: CASSQQGQIYNEQFF; CDR3 DNA: TGCGCCAGCAGTCAACAGGGACAGATCTACAATGAGCAGTTCTTC